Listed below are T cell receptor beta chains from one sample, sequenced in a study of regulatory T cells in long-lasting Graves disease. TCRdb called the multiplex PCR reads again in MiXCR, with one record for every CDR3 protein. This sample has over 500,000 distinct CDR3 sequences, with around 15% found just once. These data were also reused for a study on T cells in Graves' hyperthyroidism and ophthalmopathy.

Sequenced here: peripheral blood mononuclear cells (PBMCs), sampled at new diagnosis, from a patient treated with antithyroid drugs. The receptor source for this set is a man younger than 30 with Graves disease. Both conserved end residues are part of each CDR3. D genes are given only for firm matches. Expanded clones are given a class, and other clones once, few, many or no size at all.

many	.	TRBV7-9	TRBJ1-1	CASRREGRGDTEAFF	TGTGCCAGCAGGAGAGAAGGCCGGGGCGACACTGAAGCTTTCTTT
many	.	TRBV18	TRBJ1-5	CASSRYRGSNQPQHF	TGTGCCAGCTCACGGTATAGGGGGAGCAATCAGCCCCAGCATTTT
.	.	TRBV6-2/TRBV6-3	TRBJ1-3	CASRSGGSGNTIYF	TGTGCCAGCCGGTCCGGGGGTTCTGGAAACACCATATATTTT
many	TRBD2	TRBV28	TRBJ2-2	CASRPGLDDSGELFF	TGTGCCAGCAGGCCGGGACTAGACGATTCCGGGGAGCTGTTTTTT
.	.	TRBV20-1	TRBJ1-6	CSARVDGNSPLHF	TGCAGTGCTAGAGTTGACGGAAATTCACCCCTCCACTTT
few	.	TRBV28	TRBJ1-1	CASSSRKVAEAFF	TGTGCCAGCAGTTCCCGTAAGGTCGCTGAAGCTTTCTTT
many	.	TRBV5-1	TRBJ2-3	CASSLKDNTDTQYF	TGTGCCAGCAGCTTAAAGGATAACACAGATACGCAGTATTTT
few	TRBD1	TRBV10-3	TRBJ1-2	CAISELTGGSNYGYTF	TGTGCCATCAGTGAGTTGACAGGGGGTAGTAACTATGGCTACACCTTC
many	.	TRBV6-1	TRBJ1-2	CASSESRGLHGYTF	TGTGCCAGCAGTGAATCCAGGGGTCTGCATGGCTACACCTTC
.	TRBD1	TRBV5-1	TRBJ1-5	CASSQGTANQPQHF	TGCGCCAGCAGCCAAGGGACAGCGAATCAGCCCCAGCATTTT
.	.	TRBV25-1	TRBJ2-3	CASSLSGRDTQYF	TGTGCCAGCAGTTTGTCGGGGCGGGATACGCAGTATTTT
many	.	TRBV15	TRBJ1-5	CATSRDGGRRNQPQHF	TGTGCCACCAGCAGAGATGGGGGACGGCGAAATCAGCCCCAGCATTTT
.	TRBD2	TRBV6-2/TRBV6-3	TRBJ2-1	CASSYVSSGNYNEQFF	TGTGCCAGCAGTTACGTGTCTAGCGGAAACTACAATGAGCAGTTCTTC
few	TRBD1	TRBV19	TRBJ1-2	CASTYGRGQSGGYYGYTF	TGTGCCAGTACCTATGGAAGGGGGCAAAGTGGAGGGTACTATGGCTACACCTTC
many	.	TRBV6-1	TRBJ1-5	CASKLRGPQPQHF	TGTGCCAGCAAGCTCAGGGGCCCACAGCCCCAGCATTTT
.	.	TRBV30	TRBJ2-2	CAWSYSTGELFF	TGTGCCTGGAGCTATTCCACCGGGGAGCTGTTTTTT
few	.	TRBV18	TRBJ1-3	CASRTSGSPGNTIYF	TGTGCCAGCCGCACCTCCGGGAGCCCTGGAAACACCATATATTTT
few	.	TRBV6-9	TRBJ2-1	CASSYLLGGSNEQFF	TGTGCCAGCAGTTACCTCTTAGGGGGGTCCAATGAGCAGTTCTTC
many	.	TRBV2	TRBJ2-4	CASTDEGIGLAKNIQYF	TGTGCCAGCACCGATGAAGGGATAGGGCTAGCCAAAAACATTCAGTACTTC
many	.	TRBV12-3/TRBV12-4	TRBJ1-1	CASSLMADEAFF	TGTGCCAGCAGTTTGATGGCAGATGAAGCTTTCTTT
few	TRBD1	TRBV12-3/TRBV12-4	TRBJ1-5	CASSTGDRSNQPQHF	TGTGCCAGCAGCACGGGGGACAGATCAAATCAGCCCCAGCATTTT
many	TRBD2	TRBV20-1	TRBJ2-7	CSALGLAESSYEQYF	TGCAGTGCCTTGGGACTAGCGGAAAGCTCCTACGAGCAGTACTTC
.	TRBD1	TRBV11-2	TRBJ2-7	CASSPLGDSSYEQYF	TGTGCCAGCAGCCCACTAGGGGACAGCTCCTACGAGCAGTACTTC
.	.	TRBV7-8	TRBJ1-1	CASSLGGATFF	TGTGCCAGCAGCTTAGGGGGGGCAACTTTCTTT
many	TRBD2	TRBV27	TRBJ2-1	CASRSGTSGRDNEQFF	TGTGCCAGCAGGTCCGGGACTAGCGGGAGGGACAATGAGCAGTTCTTC
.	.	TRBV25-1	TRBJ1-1	CASRSGGPKAFF	TGTGCCAGCAGATCGGGGGGCCCTAAAGCTTTCTTT
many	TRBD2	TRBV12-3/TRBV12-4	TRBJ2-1	CASSFHPLISGRENEQFF	TGTGCCAGCAGTTTTCACCCCCTCATTAGCGGGAGAGAGAATGAGCAGTTCTTC
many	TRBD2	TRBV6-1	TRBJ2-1	CASSDLAGNNEQFF	TGTGCCAGCAGTGATTTAGCGGGTAACAATGAGCAGTTCTTC
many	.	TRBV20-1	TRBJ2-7	CSARVEGALSYEQYF	TGCAGTGCTAGGGTCGAAGGCGCGCTCTCCTACGAGCAGTACTTC
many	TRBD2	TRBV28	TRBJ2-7	CASSSDSGLAGVPGYEQYF	TGTGCCAGCAGTTCCGATTCGGGACTAGCGGGAGTTCCCGGTTACGAGCAGTACTTC
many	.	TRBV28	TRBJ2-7	CASSNAGQSLSQEQYF	TGTGCCAGCAGCAATGCGGGACAATCATTAAGTCAGGAGCAGTACTTC
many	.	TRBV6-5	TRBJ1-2	CASSYSRTNGYTF	TGTGCCAGCAGTTACTCGAGGACCAATGGCTACACCTTC
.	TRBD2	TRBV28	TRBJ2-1	CASSFASGYNEQFF	TGTGCCAGCAGTTTCGCTAGCGGGTACAATGAGCAGTTCTTC
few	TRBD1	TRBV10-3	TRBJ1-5	CAISGGQDNQPQHF	TGTGCCATCAGTGGGGGACAGGACAATCAGCCCCAGCATTTT
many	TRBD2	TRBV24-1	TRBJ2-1	CATGTSSYNEQFF	TGTGCCACCGGGACTAGCTCCTACAATGAGCAGTTCTTC
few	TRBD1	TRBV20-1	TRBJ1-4	CSARQGIANEKLFF	TGCAGTGCTCGACAGGGAATAGCTAATGAAAAACTGTTTTTT
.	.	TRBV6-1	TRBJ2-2	CASSVVDRERELFF	TGTGCCAGCAGTGTAGTGGACAGAGAAAGGGAGCTGTTTTTT
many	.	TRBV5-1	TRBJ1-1	CASSPLGRRPNTEAFF	TGCGCCAGCAGCCCCCTGGGTAGGCGCCCAAACACTGAAGCTTTCTTT
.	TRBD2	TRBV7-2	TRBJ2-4	CASSLGLAGGGKNIQYF	TGTGCCAGCAGCTTAGGGCTAGCGGGAGGAGGGAAAAACATTCAGTACTTC
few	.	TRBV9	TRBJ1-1	CASSDLDVKGTEAFF	TGTGCCAGCAGCGACCTGGACGTGAAGGGGACTGAAGCTTTCTTT
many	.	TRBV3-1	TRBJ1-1	CASSLRGAEAFF	TGTGCCAGCAGCCTTCGGGGGGCTGAAGCTTTCTTT
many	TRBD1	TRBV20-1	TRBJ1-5	CSARSQGVSNQPQHF	TGCAGTGCTAGATCGCAGGGGGTTAGCAATCAGCCCCAGCATTTT
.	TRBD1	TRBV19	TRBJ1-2	CASSITRSGQAHGYTF	TGTGCCAGTAGTATAACCCGCAGCGGACAGGCGCATGGCTACACCTTC
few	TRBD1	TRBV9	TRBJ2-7	CASSAGTEAYEQYF	TGTGCCAGCAGCGCCGGGACAGAAGCCTACGAGCAGTACTTC
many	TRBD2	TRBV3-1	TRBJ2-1	CASSQASGDNEQFF	TGTGCCAGCAGCCAGGCTAGCGGGGACAATGAGCAGTTCTTC
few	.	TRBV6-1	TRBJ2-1	CASRPDWNSYNEQFF	TGTGCCAGCAGACCGGACTGGAACTCCTACAATGAGCAGTTCTTC
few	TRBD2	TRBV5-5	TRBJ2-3	CASSSSGVTDTQYF	TGTGCCAGCAGCTCCAGCGGGGTCACAGATACGCAGTATTTT
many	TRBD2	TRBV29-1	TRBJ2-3	CSVDWSGSFSDTQYF	TGCAGCGTTGATTGGAGCGGGAGTTTTTCAGATACGCAGTATTTT
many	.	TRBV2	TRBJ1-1	CASSVSAAFF	TGTGCCAGCAGTGTCTCAGCCGCTTTCTTT
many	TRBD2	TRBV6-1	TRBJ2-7	CASSRGLAGSYEQYF	TGTGCCAGCAGCCGAGGACTAGCGGGCTCCTACGAGCAGTACTTC
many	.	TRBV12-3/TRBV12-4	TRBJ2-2	CASSSSANTGELFF	TGTGCCAGCAGTAGTAGCGCGAACACCGGGGAGCTGTTTTTT
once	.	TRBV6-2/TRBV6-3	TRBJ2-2	CASSYIGVIAGELFF	TGTGCCAGCAGTTATATTGGGGTCATAGCCGGGGAGCTGTTTTTT